The rows below give T cell receptor beta chains drawn from one sample of a study of blood T cells in healthy people across ages. TCRdb recomputed calls from the 5' RACE reads with MiXCR, one row per CDR3 protein. The data show about 1.1 million distinct CDR3 sequences, 35% to 40% seen once. Sequencing used blood. Receptors were obtained from a young man in good health. The CDR3 runs from the conserved cysteine through the conserved F or W. A D gene is named only where the DNA matches it firmly. Clone sizes are given selectively: once, few, many, or a class where the clone is expanded.

TRBV5-5	NA	few	TRBJ2-3	CASSFAGGFSDTQYF	TGTGCCAGCAGCTTTGCAGGGGGGTTTTCCGATACGCAGTATTTT
TRBV20-1	NA	NA	TRBJ2-5	CSAPTEQETQYF	TGCAGTGCCCCAACAGAACAAGAGACCCAGTACTTC
TRBV4-3	TRBD2	NA	TRBJ2-1	CASSQGLAGYNKQFF	TGCGCCAGCAGCCAAGGACTAGCGGGCTACAATAAGCAGTTCTTC
TRBV7-9	NA	few	TRBJ1-2	CASSFLPTEDGYTF	TGTGCCAGCAGCTTTCTACCCACGGAGGATGGCTACACCTTC
TRBV4-2	TRBD1	many	TRBJ2-1	CASSQFPGQGSYNEQFF	TGTGCCAGCAGCCAGTTTCCGGGACAGGGATCCTACAATGAGCAGTTCTTC
TRBV9	NA	NA	TRBJ1-2	CASSAPRGTRSYGYTF	TGTGCCAGCAGCGCCCCACGGGGGACCCGGTCCTATGGCTACACCTTC
TRBV7-8	NA	NA	TRBJ2-3	CASSPRVLGITDTQYF	TGTGCCAGCAGCCCGAGGGTACTAGGGATCACAGATACGCAGTATTTT
TRBV24-1	NA	NA	TRBJ2-5	CATSDLDGVEGETQYF	TGTGCCACCAGTGATTTGGACGGGGTTGAAGGAGAGACCCAGTACTTC
TRBV4-2	NA	few	TRBJ1-5	CASSQEGPVSNQPQHF	TGTGCCAGCAGCCAAGAGGGGCCCGTCAGCAATCAGCCCCAGCATTTT
TRBV5-1	NA	NA	TRBJ2-1	CASSRISYNEQFF	TGCGCCAGCAGCCGAATTTCCTACAATGAGCAGTTCTTC
TRBV7-2	NA	NA	TRBJ2-7	CASSLERTDYEQYF	TGTGCCAGCAGCTTAGAACGGACGGACTACGAGCAGTACTTC
TRBV19	NA	NA	TRBJ1-3	CASSIRDRSGNTIYF	TGTGCCAGTAGTATTCGGGACCGCTCTGGAAACACCATATATTTT
TRBV2	NA	few	TRBJ2-7	CASKPGRIYYEQYF	TGTGCCAGCAAGCCGGGCAGGATCTACTACGAGCAGTACTTC
TRBV13	NA	NA	TRBJ2-3	CASSPGPADTQYF	TGTGCCAGCAGCCCAGGACCCGCAGATACGCAGTATTTT
TRBV13	NA	NA	TRBJ1-1	CASSSQGYNTEAFF	TGTGCCAGCAGCAGCCAGGGGTACAACACTGAAGCTTTCTTT
TRBV10-3	NA	NA	TRBJ1-5	CAISEGGELGNQPQHF	TGTGCCATCAGTGAGGGCGGGGAATTAGGCAATCAGCCCCAGCATTTT
TRBV29-1	NA	few	TRBJ1-4	CSVVRENEKLFF	TGCAGCGTTGTCAGGGAAAATGAAAAACTGTTTTTT
TRBV29-1	NA	few	TRBJ1-4	CSVGGESNEKLFF	TGCAGCGTCGGGGGAGAATCCAATGAAAAACTGTTTTTT
TRBV12-5	TRBD2	NA	TRBJ2-1	CASGTGTSSYNEQFF	TGTGCTAGTGGCACCGGGACTAGTAGTTACAATGAGCAGTTCTTC
TRBV21-1	NA	NA	TRBJ1-6	CASSKPANVEGRTHESPLHF	TGTGCCAGCAGCAAACCGGCGAACGTGGAGGGCCGAACACACGAATCACCCCTCCACTTT
TRBV5-1	NA	NA	TRBJ1-4	CASSLTLNEKLFF	TGCGCCAGCAGCTTGACCTTAAATGAAAAACTGTTTTTT
TRBV9	TRBD1	once	TRBJ1-2	CASSVARSPGQADGYTF	TGTGCCAGCAGCGTAGCACGATCACCGGGACAGGCCGATGGCTACACCTTC
TRBV5-1	TRBD1	once	TRBJ2-7	CASSLEDRVNEQYF	TGCGCCAGCAGCTTGGAGGACAGGGTCAATGAGCAGTACTTC
TRBV9	NA	many	TRBJ2-1	CASSVAPGTYNEQFF	TGTGCCAGCAGCGTAGCGCCCGGGACCTACAATGAGCAGTTCTTC
TRBV6-2/TRBV6-3	TRBD2	NA	TRBJ2-1	CASGTSGEFNNEQFF	TGTGCCAGTGGGACTAGCGGGGAATTCAACAATGAGCAGTTCTTC
TRBV5-1	TRBD1	many	TRBJ2-3	CASSLAGQGSTDTQYF	TGCGCCAGCAGCTTGGCCGGACAGGGAAGCACAGATACGCAGTATTTT
TRBV6-1	NA	NA	TRBJ1-5	CASSEWEPQHF	TGTGCCAGCAGTGAATGGGAGCCCCAGCATTTT
TRBV14	NA	NA	TRBJ1-2	CASSHADKEKGYTF	TGTGCCAGCAGCCATGCCGACAAGGAGAAGGGCTACACCTTC
TRBV12-3/TRBV12-4	TRBD1	few	TRBJ2-1	CASTTYRGRVSYNEQFF	TGTGCCAGCACCACCTACAGGGGGCGCGTCTCCTACAATGAGCAGTTCTTC
TRBV24-1	NA	NA	TRBJ1-4	CATSDPRINEKLFF	TGTGCCACCAGTGACCCAAGGATAAATGAAAAACTGTTTTTT
TRBV7-2	NA	NA	TRBJ2-5	CASSLNGGTIQETQYF	TGTGCCAGCAGCCTAAACGGGGGGACAATCCAAGAGACCCAGTACTTC
TRBV28	NA	NA	TRBJ1-2	CASSFPAMRGYTF	TGTGCCAGCAGTTTCCCAGCCATGAGGGGCTACACCTTC
TRBV2	TRBD2	few	TRBJ2-1	CASSEATSGGALSYNEQFF	TGTGCCAGCAGTGAAGCAACTAGCGGGGGGGCCTTGTCCTACAATGAGCAGTTCTTC
TRBV5-6	NA	NA	TRBJ2-5	CASSSVVQGWIKETQYF	TGTGCCAGCAGTTCGGTGGTTCAGGGTTGGATCAAAGAGACCCAGTACTTC
TRBV20-1	TRBD1	NA	TRBJ2-3	CSARSTGGVTDTQYF	TGCAGTGCTAGATCGACAGGGGGTGTCACAGATACGCAGTATTTT
TRBV12-3/TRBV12-4	NA	NA	TRBJ1-1	CASSCTENTEAFF	TGTGCCAGCAGCTGTACAGAGAACACTGAAGCTTTCTTT
TRBV3-1	NA	few	TRBJ2-5	CASSLEPDSLQETQYF	TGTGCCAGCAGCCTGGAACCCGACAGCCTCCAAGAGACCCAGTACTTC
TRBV5-1	NA	NA	TRBJ1-1	CASSLDGSGYTEAFF	TGCGCCAGCAGCTTGGATGGGTCGGGGTACACTGAAGCTTTCTTT
TRBV7-2	TRBD1	NA	TRBJ1-5	CASSARDRAPQHF	TGTGCCAGCAGCGCTCGGGACAGGGCCCCCCAGCATTTT
TRBV4-3	TRBD2	few	TRBJ2-1	CASSQDRGGLQFF	TGCGCCAGCAGCCAAGATCGGGGGGGACTGCAGTTCTTC
TRBV7-2	TRBD2	NA	TRBJ2-3	CASSPITTSGPSTDTQYF	TGTGCCAGCAGCCCGATTACTACTAGCGGGCCTAGCACAGATACGCAGTATTTT
TRBV6-5	NA	few	TRBJ2-1	CASSTGRANNEQFF	TGTGCCAGCAGTACCGGACGGGCTAACAATGAGCAGTTCTTC
TRBV12-3/TRBV12-4	TRBD2	few	TRBJ2-3	CASRPSSGAVTDTQYF	TGTGCCAGCAGACCCTCTAGCGGGGCGGTGACAGATACGCAGTATTTT
TRBV4-3	TRBD2	NA	TRBJ2-1	CASSPAGGLNNEQFF	TGCGCCAGCAGCCCAGCGGGGGGCCTTAACAATGAGCAGTTCTTC
TRBV15	NA	NA	TRBJ1-1	CATSRDRGSYTEAFF	TGTGCCACCAGCAGAGATAGGGGCAGTTATACTGAAGCTTTCTTT
TRBV4-3	TRBD1	NA	TRBJ1-1	CASSHSGTALTREAFF	TGCGCCAGCAGCCACTCCGGGACAGCCCTAACTCGGGAAGCTTTCTTT
TRBV2	NA	NA	TRBJ2-1	CASGRMTAAHNEQFF	TGTGCTAGCGGACGAATGACTGCCGCCCACAATGAGCAGTTCTTC
TRBV20-1	NA	NA	TRBJ1-2	CSASSPDGWGYTF	TGCAGTGCTAGCTCCCCGGATGGATGGGGCTACACCTTC
TRBV29-1	NA	many	TRBJ1-2	CSVVEDGLAGYTF	TGCAGCGTCGTTGAGGACGGTCTGGCGGGCTACACCTTC
TRBV7-9	TRBD1	few	TRBJ1-1	CASSLGTGVSQAEAFF	TGTGCCAGCAGCTTAGGGACAGGGGTAAGTCAAGCTGAAGCTTTCTTT
TRBV4-3	NA	NA	TRBJ1-2	CASSQDIGGGSPYGYTF	TGCGCCAGCAGCCAAGATATCGGGGGCGGGAGTCCCTATGGCTACACCTTC
TRBV30	NA	NA	TRBJ1-6	CAWSGQGPYNSPLHF	TGTGCCTGGTCTGGGCAGGGACCCTATAATTCACCCCTCCACTTT
TRBV12-3/TRBV12-4	NA	NA	TRBJ1-5	CASSPSGDYNQPQHF	TGTGCCAGCAGTCCCTCAGGGGACTACAATCAGCCCCAGCATTTT
TRBV30	NA	NA	TRBJ1-2	CAWSVDRSGGYTF	TGTGCCTGGAGTGTAGATCGTTCGGGCGGCTACACCTTC
TRBV7-9	NA	NA	TRBJ1-4	CASSLTESEKLFF	TGTGCCAGCAGCTTGACAGAATCTGAAAAACTGTTTTTT
TRBV7-2	NA	few	TRBJ1-5	CASSPSENQPQHF	TGTGCCAGCAGCCCTAGTGAGAATCAGCCCCAGCATTTT
TRBV7-9	NA	few	TRBJ1-5	CASSLGPEMGPQHF	TGTGCCAGCAGCCTCGGGCCAGAAATGGGGCCCCAGCATTTT